The 14 T cell receptor beta chains below all came from one sample that was sequenced in a study of shared clonotypes between healthy human individuals. Sequencing used immunoSEQ multiplex PCR; TCRdb keeps in-frame clones, though not all of them. The sample consists of roughly 2 million clones, approximately 96% of them appearing once. The material sequenced was naive CD4+ T cells sorted from blood. The subset was: CD45RA+ positively selected. Receptor source: a man aged 18 to 29 in good health.

The rearrangement joins TRBV19 to TRBJ1-5; TRBD1 might be the D (6 bases). CDR1 LNHDA and CDR2 SQIVND come from the germline V gene (reference sequence). V lost 1 base and J lost 1, with 14 bases in between. This CDR3 region has 17 residues. CDR3 DNA: TGTGCCAGTAGTATAGGGGGGGGCTTCCCAAGCAATCAGCCCCAGCATTTT. This translates into CASSIGGGFPSNQPQHF.

This rearrangement joins TRBV2 to TRBJ2-2; no firm D call. Germline V gene sequence: CDR1 SNHLY, CDR2 FYNNEI. The CDR3 has 13 amino acids. Trimming stripped 6 bases from V and 6 bases from J, with 11 bases between. The CDR3 DNA follows: TGTGCCAGCAGCGCCCAGAGTGCCGGGGAGCTGTTTTTT. Amino acids: CASSAQSAGELFF.

V usage is TRBV19 and J usage is TRBJ1-2; D remains ambiguous. Trimming took 3 bases from V and 5 from J, leaving 7 bases between them. The CDR3 runs 12 residues. CDR1 is LNHDA and CDR2 is SQIVND in the germline V gene (reference sequence). In DNA, the CDR3 is TGTGCCAGTAGTATGAACATTTATGGCTACACCTTC. It specifies CASSMNIYGYTF.

The V and J genes are TRBV5-4 and TRBJ2-3; TRBD1 matches 7 bases. Germline V gene lookup returns CDR1 SGHNT and CDR2 YYREEE (reference sequence). CDR3 length: 15 amino acids. The V segment lost 2 bases and the J segment 4 bases; nucleotides outside the gene matches: 7. The CDR3 loop reads CASSFDRVLADTQYF. The CDR3, as DNA: TGTGCCAGCAGCTTCGACAGGGTGTTGGCAGATACGCAGTATTTT.

V gene TRBV9 combines with J gene TRBJ2-1, with D tentatively TRBD1 or TRBD2 (6 bases each). This CDR3 region has 17 residues. In germline, CDR1 is SGDLS, CDR2 YYNGEE. Deletions cut 0 bases from V and 7 bases from J, with 20 bases between. This chain's CDR3 is CASSVEGRGTYMNEQFF. Here the CDR3 DNA reads TGTGCCAGCAGCGTAGAGGGTCGGGGGACATATATGAATGAGCAGTTCTTC.

This sequence joins TRBV5-1 and TRBJ2-2, with 8 bases that match TRBD1. CDR3 size: 14 residues. Trimming cost V 1 base and J 7 bases; bases outside gene matches: 3. Germline loops: CDR1 SGHRS, CDR2 YFSETQ. This CDR3 reads CASSLQGADGELFF. The CDR3 DNA is TGCGCCAGCAGCTTGCAGGGGGCAGACGGGGAGCTGTTTTTT.

This rearrangement joins TRBV5-4 to TRBJ2-5; D perhaps matches TRBD1 (6 bases). The V and J ends lost 0 bases and 5 bases respectively, with 20 bases between them. This CDR3 region has 17 residues. CDR1 is SGHNT and CDR2 is YYREEE in the germline V gene (reference sequence). The CDR3 nucleotides read TGTGCCAGCAGCTTGGCTGGTAGGGTGGGGGCGCGCGAGACCCAGTACTTC. This sequence encodes CASSLAGRVGARETQYF.

This chain joins TRBV10-1 and TRBJ2-7; 8 positions agree with TRBD1. The CDR3 runs 16 residues. With 2 bases clipped from V and 2 bases from J, the junction kept 8 bases outside the gene matches. CDR1 and CDR2 (germline): WNHNN, SYGVQD (reference sequence). The DNA of the CDR3 is TGCGCCAGCAGTGAGGACAGGGGACTCAGCCCCTACGAGCAGTACTTC. Amino acid sequence: CASSEDRGLSPYEQYF.

The chain employs TRBV4-1 and TRBJ2-1; D call uncertain. With 4 bases removed from V and 0 bases from J, the gap between germline ends came to 7 bases. Looked up from germline, CDR1 is MGHRA and CDR2 is YSYEKL. This CDR3 spans 14 amino acids. Here the CDR3 DNA reads TGCGCCAGCAGCCGAACCAACTCCTACAATGAGCAGTTCTTC. The encoded protein is CASSRTNSYNEQFF.

This chain joins TRBV7-8 and TRBJ1-2; tentative D call: TRBD1 (5 bases). V was clipped by 4 bases and J by 0 bases, with 12 bases between them. This CDR3 spans 15 amino acids. Looked up from germline, CDR1 is SGHVS and CDR2 is FQNEAQ. The CDR3 DNA follows: TGTGCCAGCAGCTCCATTGACAGAGCTAACTATGGCTACACCTTC. As protein: CASSSIDRANYGYTF.

The V and J genes are TRBV5-1 and TRBJ2-3; weak D call: TRBD1 (6 bases). V lost 4 bases to trimming and J lost 6 bases, with 21 bases between them. The CDR3 contains 16 residues. The germline CDR1 and CDR2 sequences are SGHRS and YFSETQ. In DNA form, the CDR3 reads TGCGCCAGCAGCCCAGAACAGGGCCGAGGGACGGATACGCAGTATTTT. It translates to CASSPEQGRGTDTQYF.

The chain combines TRBV5-4 with TRBJ1-1; a weak D match, TRBD1 (6 bases). V was trimmed by 6 bases and J by 0 bases, leaving 24 bases between them. The CDR3 covers 18 residues. Germline CDR1 is SGHNT and CDR2 is YYREEE (reference sequence). In DNA form, the CDR3 reads TGTGCCAGCACCGATGGGGGGCCCCGTAAGATCGTGAACACTGAAGCTTTCTTT. Its protein product is CASTDGGPRKIVNTEAFF.

Regarding this clone: The same CDR3 also results from other DNA sequences found in this sample. The chain has TRBV9 and TRBJ2-1; TRBD2 matches 11 bases. CDR3 length equals 15 residues. Trimming cost V 0 bases and J 4 bases; bases outside gene matches: 0. The germline V gene has CDR1 SGDLS and CDR2 YYNGEE. For the CDR3, the DNA is TGTGCCAGCAGCGTAGCTAGCGGGGGGTACAATGAGCAGTTCTTC. Translating gives CASSVASGGYNEQFF.

This rearrangement joins TRBV6-6 to TRBJ1-1, with D perhaps matching TRBD1 (5 bases). The V and J ends lost 4 bases and 6 bases respectively, with 12 bases between them. CDR1 is MNHNY and CDR2 is SVGAGI in the germline V gene (reference sequence). The CDR3 runs 13 residues. The CDR3 DNA follows: TGTGCCAGCAGTTTATTGGGGGGGGCTGAAGCTTTCTTT. The encoded protein is CASSLLGGAEAFF.